These T cell receptor beta chains were read from a single sample in a study of T cell repertoires in cytomegalovirus infection. No antigens are known for them. TCRdb fed the reads into MiXCR, producing one record per CDR3 protein. There are under 30,000 distinct CDR3 sequences in the sample; more than 20% occur only once, and 90% to 95% lies in the top ten. The specimen comprised CD8+ T cells from cultured PBMCs, sampled from culture after CMV antigen stimulation. The receptor set was obtained from a human donor in good health (CMV status not recorded). Some clones in this sample may be carry-over from other donors' samples. Both conserved end residues are part of each CDR3. The D gene is left open where the match is weak. Clone size is stated in some rows and not others, as once, few, many or a class when expanded.

- | few | TRBJ1-1 | TRBV4-1 | CASSSTRGNTEAFF | TGCGCCAGCAGCTCTACCCGGGGAAACACTGAAGCTTTCTTT
- | few | TRBJ2-5 | TRBV7-6 | CASSSTATQYF | TGTGCCAGCAGCTCGACAGCGACCCAGTACTTC
- | - | TRBJ1-2 | TRBV5-4 | CASSFFTDTYGYTF | TGTGCCAGCAGCTTCTTCACGGATACCTATGGCTACACCTTC
TRBD2 | - | TRBJ2-7 | TRBV5-4 | CASSSIPGLAGVNSYEQYF | TGTGCCAGCAGCTCGATCCCGGGACTAGCGGGGGTGAACTCCTACGAGCAGTACTTC
- | - | TRBJ1-6 | TRBV6-2/TRBV6-3 | CASKKGGTAISRYNSPLHF | TGTGCCAGCAAAAAAGGGGGGACCGCGATCTCCCGTTATAATTCACCCCTCCACTTT
TRBD2 | many | TRBJ2-2 | TRBV4-1 | CASSLLSSGGPNTGELFF | TGCGCCAGCAGCCTTCTGAGTAGCGGGGGACCTAACACCGGGGAGCTGTTTTTT
TRBD2 | - | TRBJ2-3 | TRBV7-3 | CASSYSGGSTDTQYF | TGTGCCAGCAGTTATAGCGGGGGCAGCACAGATACGCAGTATTTT
TRBD2 | - | TRBJ2-5 | TRBV12-5 | CASGSRMAGGKTQETQYF | TGTGCTAGTGGTTCCAGAATGGCGGGGGGCAAGACCCAAGAGACCCAGTACTTC
- | - | TRBJ1-2 | TRBV5-6 | CASSPGSTNYGYTF | TGTGCCAGCAGCCCAGGGTCTACTAACTATGGCTACACCTTC
- | many | TRBJ1-1 | TRBV7-2 | CASSSRQITEAFF | TGTGCCAGCAGCTCAAGACAGATCACTGAAGCTTTCTTT
- | many | TRBJ1-5 | TRBV4-3 | CASSQEREHQPQHF | TGCGCCAGCAGCCAAGAGAGGGAGCATCAGCCCCAGCATTTT
TRBD1 | few | TRBJ1-1 | TRBV6-1 | CASSEQGGNTEAFF | TGTGCCAGCAGCGAACAAGGGGGCAACACTGAAGCTTTCTTT
- | - | TRBJ1-3 | TRBV6-5 | CASSYSRDPGHSGNTIYF | TGTGCCAGCAGTTACTCGCGGGACCCAGGACACTCTGGAAACACCATATATTTT
- | few | TRBJ2-1 | TRBV7-6 | CASSLSGPRVFF | TGTGCCAGCAGTCTATCGGGGCCGAGGGTGTTCTTC
- | many | TRBJ2-1 | TRBV6-1 | CAVNEQFF | TGTGCCGTCAATGAGCAGTTCTTC
- | few | TRBJ2-3 | TRBV28 | CASSLGPSSSTDTQYF | TGTGCCAGCAGTTTAGGGCCCTCGTCTAGCACAGATACGCAGTATTTT
- | many | TRBJ1-4 | TRBV7-8 | CASSSETGPFGEKLFF | TGTGCCAGCAGCTCGGAGACAGGCCCCTTCGGTGAAAAACTGTTTTTT
TRBD1 | - | TRBJ1-2 | TRBV7-9 | CASSFGTANYGYTF | TGTGCCAGCAGCTTTGGGACAGCTAACTATGGCTACACCTTC
- | medium-sized | TRBJ1-1 | TRBV7-6 | CASSPPLDSGNTEAFF | TGTGCCAGCAGCCCCCCCCTGGACAGCGGGAACACTGAAGCTTTCTTT
TRBD2 | many | TRBJ2-5 | TRBV7-2 | CASSLDLAGGRQETQYF | TGTGCCAGCAGCTTAGATCTAGCGGGGGGGCGTCAAGAGACCCAGTACTTC
- | few | TRBJ2-5 | TRBV14 | CASSQDGRSQETQYF | TGTGCCAGCAGCCAAGATGGACGAAGCCAAGAGACCCAGTACTTC
TRBD2 | - | TRBJ2-7 | TRBV12-3/TRBV12-4 | CASSLAPSGSYEQYF | TGTGCCAGCAGCTTAGCTCCCAGCGGGAGCTACGAGCAGTACTTC